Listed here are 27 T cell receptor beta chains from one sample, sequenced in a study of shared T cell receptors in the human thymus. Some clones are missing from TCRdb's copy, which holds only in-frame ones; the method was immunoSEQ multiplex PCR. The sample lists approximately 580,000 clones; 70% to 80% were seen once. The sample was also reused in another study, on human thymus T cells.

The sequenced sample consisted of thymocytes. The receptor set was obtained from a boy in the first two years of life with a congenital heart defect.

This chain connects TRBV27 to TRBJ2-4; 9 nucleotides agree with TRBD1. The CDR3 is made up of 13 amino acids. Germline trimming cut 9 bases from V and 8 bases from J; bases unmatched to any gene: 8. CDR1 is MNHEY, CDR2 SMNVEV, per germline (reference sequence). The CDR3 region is CASSQGASHIQYF. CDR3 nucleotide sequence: TGTGCCAGTTCACAGGGGGCTTCGCACATTCAGTACTTC.

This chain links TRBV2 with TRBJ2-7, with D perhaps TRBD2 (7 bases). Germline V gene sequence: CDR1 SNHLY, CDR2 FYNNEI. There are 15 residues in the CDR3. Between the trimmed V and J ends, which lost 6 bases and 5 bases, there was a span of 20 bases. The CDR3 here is CASRRGGFLGDEQYF. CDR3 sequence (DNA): TGTGCCAGCAGGAGGGGGGGGTTCCTCGGGGACGAGCAGTACTTC.

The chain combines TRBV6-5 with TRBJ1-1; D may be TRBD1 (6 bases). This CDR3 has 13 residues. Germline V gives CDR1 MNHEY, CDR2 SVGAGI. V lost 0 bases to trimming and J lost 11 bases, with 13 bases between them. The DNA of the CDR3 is TGTGCCAGCAGTTACTCATTAGCGGGGGCGGCTTTCTTT. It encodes CASSYSLAGAAFF.

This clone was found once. The CDR3 protein is CASSCGDGQETQYF. The CDR3 DNA reads TGCGCCAGCAGCTGCGGGGACGGCCAAGAGACCCAGTACTTC. V and J are TRBV5-1 and TRBJ2-5; D is possibly TRBD2 (6 bases). Germline CDR1 reads SGHRS; CDR2 reads YFSETQ. Trimming removed 3 bases at V and 1 base at J, with 10 bases between. The CDR3 consists of 14 residues.

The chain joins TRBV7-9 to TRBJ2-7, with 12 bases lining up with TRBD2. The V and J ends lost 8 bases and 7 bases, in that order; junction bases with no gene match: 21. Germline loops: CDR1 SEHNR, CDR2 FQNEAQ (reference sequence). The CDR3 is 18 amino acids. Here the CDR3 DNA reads TGTGCCAGCGTGTTGACTAGCGGGAGAAAAGAGCTAGCTATGGAGCAGTACTTC. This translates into CASVLTSGRKELAMEQYF.

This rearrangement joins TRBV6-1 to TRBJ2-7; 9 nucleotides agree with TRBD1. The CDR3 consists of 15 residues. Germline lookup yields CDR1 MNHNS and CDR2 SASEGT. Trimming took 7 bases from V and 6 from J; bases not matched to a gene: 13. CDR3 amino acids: CASTWSGQGPLEQYF. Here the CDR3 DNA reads TGTGCCAGCACCTGGTCGGGACAGGGTCCTCTCGAGCAGTACTTC.

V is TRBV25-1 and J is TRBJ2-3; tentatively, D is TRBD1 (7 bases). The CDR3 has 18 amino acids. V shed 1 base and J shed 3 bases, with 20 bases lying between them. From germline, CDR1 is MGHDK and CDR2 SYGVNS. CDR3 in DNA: TGTGCCAGCAGTGAATGGGTCCCAGGGGGACTCTATACAGATACGCAGTATTTT. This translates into CASSEWVPGGLYTDTQYF. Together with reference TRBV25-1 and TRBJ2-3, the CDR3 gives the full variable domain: EADIYQTPRYLVIGTGKKITLECSQTMGHDKMYWYQQDPGMELHLIHYSYGVNSTEKGDLSSESTVSRIRTEHFPLTLESARPSHTSQYLCASSEWVPGGLYTDTQYFGPGTRLTVL.

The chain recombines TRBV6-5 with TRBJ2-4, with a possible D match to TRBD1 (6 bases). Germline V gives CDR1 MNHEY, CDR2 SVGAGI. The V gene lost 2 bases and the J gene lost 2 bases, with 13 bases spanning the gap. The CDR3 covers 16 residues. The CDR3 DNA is TGTGCCAGCAGTTACACGGACAGCCGATCCAAAAACATTCAGTACTTC. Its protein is CASSYTDSRSKNIQYF.

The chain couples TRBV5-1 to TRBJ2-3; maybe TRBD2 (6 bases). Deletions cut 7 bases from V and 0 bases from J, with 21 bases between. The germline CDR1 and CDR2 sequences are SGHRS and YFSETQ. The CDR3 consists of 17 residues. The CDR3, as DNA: TGCGCCAGCTGGGTGGGTACGCGGGACGCTAGCACAGATACGCAGTATTTT. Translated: CASWVGTRDASTDTQYF. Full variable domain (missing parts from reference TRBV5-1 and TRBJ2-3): KAGVTQTPRYLIKTRGQQVTLSCSPISGHRSVSWYQQTPGQGLQFLFEYFSETQRNKGNFPGRFSGRQFSNSRSEMNVSTLELGDSALYLCASWVGTRDASTDTQYFGPGTRLTVL.

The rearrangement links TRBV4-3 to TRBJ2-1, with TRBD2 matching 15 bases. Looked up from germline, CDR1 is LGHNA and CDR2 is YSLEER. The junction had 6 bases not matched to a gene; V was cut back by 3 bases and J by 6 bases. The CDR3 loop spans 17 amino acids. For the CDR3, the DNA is TGCGCCAGCAGCCAGGGACTAGCGGGAGGTCTGGGCAATGAGCAGTTCTTC. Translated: CASSQGLAGGLGNEQFF.

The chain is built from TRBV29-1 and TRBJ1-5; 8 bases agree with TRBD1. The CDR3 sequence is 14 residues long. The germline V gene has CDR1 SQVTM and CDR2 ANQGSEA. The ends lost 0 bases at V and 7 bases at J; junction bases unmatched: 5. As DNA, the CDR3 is TGCAGCGTTGAAGACAGGGGGCGAGGGCAGCCCCAGCATTTT. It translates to CSVEDRGRGQPQHF.

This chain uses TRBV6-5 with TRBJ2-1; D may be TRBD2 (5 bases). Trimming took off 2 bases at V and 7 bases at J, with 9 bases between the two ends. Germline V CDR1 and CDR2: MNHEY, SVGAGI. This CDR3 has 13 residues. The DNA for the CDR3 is TGTGCCAGCAGTTACGCGAGGGAGAATGAGCAGTTCTTC. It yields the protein CASSYARENEQFF.

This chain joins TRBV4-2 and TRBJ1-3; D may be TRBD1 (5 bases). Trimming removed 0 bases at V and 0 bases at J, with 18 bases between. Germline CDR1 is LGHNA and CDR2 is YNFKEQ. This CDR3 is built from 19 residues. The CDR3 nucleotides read TGTGCCAGCAGCCAAGAGAGCGCTGCAGGGCTGAGCTCTGGAAACACCATATATTTT. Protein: CASSQESAAGLSSGNTIYF.

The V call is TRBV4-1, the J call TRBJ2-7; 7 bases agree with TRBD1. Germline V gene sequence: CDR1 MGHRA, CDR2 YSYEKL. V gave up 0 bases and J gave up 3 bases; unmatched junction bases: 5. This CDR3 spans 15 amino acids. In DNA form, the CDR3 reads TGCGCCAGCAGCCAAGATCGAAACAGGGGCTACGAGCAGTACTTC. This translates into CASSQDRNRGYEQYF.

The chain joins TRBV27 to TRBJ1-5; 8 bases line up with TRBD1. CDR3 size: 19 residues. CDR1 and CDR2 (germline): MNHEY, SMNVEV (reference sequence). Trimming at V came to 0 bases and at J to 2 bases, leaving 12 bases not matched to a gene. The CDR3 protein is CASSLSGLEDREGNQPQHF. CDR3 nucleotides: TGTGCCAGCAGTTTATCGGGCCTAGAGGACAGGGAGGGCAATCAGCCCCAGCATTTT.

The DNA of the CDR3 is TGCGCCAGCCGACACCTCAACACTGAAGCTTTCTTT. It is translated as CASRHLNTEAFF. This chain joins TRBV10-2 and TRBJ1-1; D remains ambiguous. The CDR3 sequence is 12 residues long. Germline V gene sequence: CDR1 WSHSY, CDR2 SAAADI. Deletions cut 8 bases from V and 2 bases from J, with 9 bases between.

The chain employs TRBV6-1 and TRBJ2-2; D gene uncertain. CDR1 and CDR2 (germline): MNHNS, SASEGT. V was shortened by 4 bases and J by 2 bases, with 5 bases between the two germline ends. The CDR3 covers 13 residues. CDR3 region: CASSVPNTGELFF. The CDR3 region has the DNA TGTGCCAGCAGTGTCCCAAACACCGGGGAGCTGTTTTTT.

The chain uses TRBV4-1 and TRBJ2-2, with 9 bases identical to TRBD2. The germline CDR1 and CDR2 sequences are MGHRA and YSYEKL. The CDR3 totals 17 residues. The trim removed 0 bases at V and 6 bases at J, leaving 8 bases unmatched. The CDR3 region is CASSQEVLAGAPGELFF. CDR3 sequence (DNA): TGCGCCAGCAGCCAAGAAGTTTTAGCGGGAGCGCCCGGGGAGCTGTTTTTT.

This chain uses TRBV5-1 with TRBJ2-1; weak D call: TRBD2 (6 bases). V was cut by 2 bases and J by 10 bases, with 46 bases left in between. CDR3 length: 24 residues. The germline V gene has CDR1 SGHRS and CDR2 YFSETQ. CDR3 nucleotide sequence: TGCGCCAGCAGCTTACTGGGAGCGGGTGACGAAGGCAGCAACGGAGGGATGCTCTTCTTGGAGCAGTTCTTC. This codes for CASSLLGAGDEGSNGGMLFLEQFF. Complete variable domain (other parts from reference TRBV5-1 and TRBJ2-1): KAGVTQTPRYLIKTRGQQVTLSCSPISGHRSVSWYQQTPGQGLQFLFEYFSETQRNKGNFPGRFSGRQFSNSRSEMNVSTLELGDSALYLCASSLLGAGDEGSNGGMLFLEQFFGPGTRLTVL.

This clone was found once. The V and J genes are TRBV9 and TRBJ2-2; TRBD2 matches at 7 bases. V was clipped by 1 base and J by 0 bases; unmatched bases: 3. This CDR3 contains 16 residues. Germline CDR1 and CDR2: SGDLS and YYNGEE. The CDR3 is CASSVQLATNTGELFF. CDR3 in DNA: TGTGCCAGCAGCGTACAACTAGCGACGAACACCGGGGAGCTGTTTTTT.

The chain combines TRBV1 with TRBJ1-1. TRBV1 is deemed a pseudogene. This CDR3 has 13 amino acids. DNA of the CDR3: TGCACCAGCAGCCACCCTCGGGAAACTGAAGCTTTCTTT. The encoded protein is CTSSHPRETEAFF.

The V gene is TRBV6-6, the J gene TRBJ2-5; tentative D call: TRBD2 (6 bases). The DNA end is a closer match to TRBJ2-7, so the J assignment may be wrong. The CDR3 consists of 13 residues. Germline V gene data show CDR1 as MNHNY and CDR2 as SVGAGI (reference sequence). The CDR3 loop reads CASSPSGRYEQYF. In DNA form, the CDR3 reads TGTGCCAGCAGCCCCTCGGGGAGGTACGAGCAGTACTTC.

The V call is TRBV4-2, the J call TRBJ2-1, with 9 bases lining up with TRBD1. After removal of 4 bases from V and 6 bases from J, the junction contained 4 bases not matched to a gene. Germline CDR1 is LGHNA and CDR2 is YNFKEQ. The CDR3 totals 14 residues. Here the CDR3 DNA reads TGTGCCAGCAGCCCCGACAGGGGGGGCAATGAGCAGTTCTTC. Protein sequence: CASSPDRGGNEQFF.

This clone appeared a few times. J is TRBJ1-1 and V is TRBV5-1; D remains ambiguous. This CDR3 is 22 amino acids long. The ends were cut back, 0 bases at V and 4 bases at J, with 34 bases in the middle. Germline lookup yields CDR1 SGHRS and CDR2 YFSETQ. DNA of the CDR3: TGCGCCAGCAGCTTGGGGTGTGGAGGGCGCACCTCTCAATGCGAACACGGCACTGAAGCTTTCTTT. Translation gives CASSLGCGGRTSQCEHGTEAFF.

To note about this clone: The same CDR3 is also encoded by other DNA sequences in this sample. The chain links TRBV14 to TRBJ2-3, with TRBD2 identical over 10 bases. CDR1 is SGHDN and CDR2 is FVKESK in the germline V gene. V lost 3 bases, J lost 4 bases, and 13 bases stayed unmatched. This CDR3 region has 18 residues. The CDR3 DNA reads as TGTGCCAGCAGCCACCGCCCTCCTAGCGGGAGTTGGGCAGATACGCAGTATTTT. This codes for CASSHRPPSGSWADTQYF.

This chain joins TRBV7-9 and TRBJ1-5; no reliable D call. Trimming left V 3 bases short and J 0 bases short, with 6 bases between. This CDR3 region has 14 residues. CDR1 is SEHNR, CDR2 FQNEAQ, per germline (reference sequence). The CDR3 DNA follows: TGTGCCAGCAGCTTTACGGGTAGCAATCAGCCCCAGCATTTT. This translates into CASSFTGSNQPQHF.

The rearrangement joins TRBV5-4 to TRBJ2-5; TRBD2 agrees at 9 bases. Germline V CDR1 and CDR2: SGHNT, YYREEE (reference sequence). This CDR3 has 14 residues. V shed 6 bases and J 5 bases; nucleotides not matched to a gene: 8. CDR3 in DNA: TGTGCCAGCACCGGCGGGAGGGCCCGGGAGACCCAGTACTTC. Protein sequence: CASTGGRARETQYF. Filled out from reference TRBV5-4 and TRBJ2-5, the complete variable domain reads ETGVTQSPTHLIKTRGQQVTLRCSSQSGHNTVSWYQQALGQGPQFIFQYYREEENGRGNFPPRFSGLQFPNYSSELNVNALELDDSALYLCASTGGRARETQYFGPGTRLLVL.